What follows describes a single T cell receptor (beta chain). The assay was immunoSEQ multiplex PCR, and TCRdb's table has in-frame clones only and misses some. Among 150,000 or so clones, approximately 88% were seen once, and the ten largest hold around 5%. These data belong to a study of blood T cell repertoires in COVID-19. Overall study context: From T cells, B-cell-depleted T cells, or PBMCs came the material, which was cDNA or gDNA.

The CDR3 runs to 18 residues. V lost 5 bases and J lost 4; bases outside the gene matches: 16. Germline values: CDR1 SGHTA, CDR2 FQGNSA. Sequencing was carried out using PBMCs or T cells enriched from blood (not recorded which). The chain carries TRBV7-2 and TRBJ2-7, with 11 bases fitting TRBD1. The receptor was isolated from a man in his 70s who had been exposed to COVID-19. CDR3 sequence: CASSEEVLWTGGYYEQYF. In DNA, the CDR3 is TGTGCCAGCAGCGAGGAGGTTCTGTGGACAGGGGGCTATTACGAGCAGTACTTC.